These 2 T cell receptor beta chains were sequenced from one sample in a study of CD8 T cells in Susac syndrome. RNA amounts of roughly 0.45 to 1 ug underwent reverse transcription with random hexamers. MiXCR, run by TCRdb on the immunoSEQ multiplex PCR reads, gives a single entry per CDR3 protein. The table records some 130,000 distinct CDR3 sequences, approximately 94% of them present only once. Sequenced: CD4+ T cells from PBMCs. These receptors originate from a human donor with multiple sclerosis.

This clonotype was recorded once. The gene calls are TRBV6-2 or TRBV6-3 and TRBJ1-1; 8 positions agree with TRBD1. The V gene's germline CDR1 is MNHEY and CDR2 SVGEGT. The CDR3 runs 14 residues. Unmatched junction bases numbered 5, after V lost 7 bases and J lost 1 base. The CDR3 sequence is CASNAGQANTEAFF. CDR3 nucleotides: TGTGCCAGCAACGCGGGACAGGCGAACACTGAAGCTTTCTTT.

The rearrangement uses TRBV27 and TRBJ2-5; the match to TRBD2 covers 7 bases. This CDR3 is 18 amino acids long. With V trimmed by 3 bases and J by 4 bases, 17 bases remained unmatched. The germline V gene encodes CDR1 MNHEY and CDR2 SMNVEV (reference sequence). CDR3 sequence: CASSLGWDGSPGGETQYF. In nucleotides, the CDR3 is TGTGCCAGCAGTTTGGGGTGGGACGGATCCCCGGGAGGAGAGACCCAGTACTTC.